Below are 26 T cell receptor beta chains sequenced from a single sample in a study of radiotherapy plus CTLA-4 blockade in lung cancer. TCRdb's copy holds only in-frame clones and misses some; the assay was immunoSEQ multiplex PCR. Here the sample spans 89,000 or so clones, 80% to 85% being singletons. The sequencing here drew on peripheral blood, taken from a patient treated with radiotherapy plus ipilimumab. The receptors stem from a human donor with non-small cell lung cancer who had a partial response to radiotherapy plus ipilimumab.

The chain combines TRBV5-4 with TRBJ1-1; TRBD1 matches 9 bases. CDR1 SGHNT and CDR2 YYREEE come from the germline V gene (reference sequence). Unmatched junction bases numbered 11, after V lost 4 bases and J lost 1 base. The CDR3 is 17 residues long. The CDR3 spells CASSLGRDRASNTEAFF. The CDR3 DNA sequence: TGTGCCAGCAGCCTGGGTCGGGACAGGGCTTCGAACACTGAAGCTTTCTTT.

This rearrangement joins TRBV5-1 to TRBJ1-4; possibly TRBD1 for D (6 bases). Trimming left V 5 bases short and J 4 bases short, with 18 bases between. The CDR3 is 16 amino acids. Germline V lookup: CDR1 SGHRS, CDR2 YFSETQ. The chain's CDR3 is CASSPRAGANNEKLFF. CDR3 coding DNA: TGCGCCAGCAGTCCCAGAGCAGGGGCTAATAATGAAAAACTGTTTTTT.

This clone has a handful of counts. CDR3 nucleotides: TGTGCCAGCAGCGCCGACACAGGGCCCACCTACGAGCAGTACTTC. This gives the protein CASSADTGPTYEQYF. This sequence joins TRBV9 and TRBJ2-7, with D perhaps TRBD1 (6 bases). V was shortened by 3 bases and J by 2 bases, with 15 bases between the two germline ends. The CDR3 runs to 15 residues. The germline gives CDR1 SGDLS, CDR2 YYNGEE.

Regarding this clone: Its ends do not fully match the called genes, so a read error is possible. The DNA of the CDR3 is TGTGCCAGCAGCTCCAGACTAGCGCCGGTCTTC. Translated, it gives CASSSRLAPVF. The chain carries TRBV11-1 and TRBJ2-1; 8 nucleotides match TRBD2. The CDR3 consists of 11 residues. Looked up from germline, CDR1 is SGHAT and CDR2 is FQDESV (reference sequence). The entire variable domain, with the rest obtained from reference TRBV11-1 and TRBJ2-1, is as follows: EAEVAQSPRYKITEKSQAVAFWCDPISGHATLYWYRQILGQGPELLVQFQDESVVDDSQLPKDRFSAERLKGVDSTLKIQPAELGDSAMYLCASSSRLAPVFGPGTRLTVL.

The chain employs TRBV6-5 and TRBJ2-7, with 8 positions matching TRBD1. The trim removed 5 bases at V and 7 bases at J, leaving 13 bases unmatched. Per the germline V gene, CDR1 is MNHEY and CDR2 is SVGAGI. CDR3 length equals 15 residues. CDR3 region: CASSRQGIPPYEQYF. CDR3 in DNA: TGTGCCAGCAGTAGACAGGGGATCCCCCCATATGAGCAGTACTTC.

The chain combines TRBV10-1 with TRBJ1-1; D remains ambiguous. The CDR3 consists of 12 residues. Germline-derived CDR1 and CDR2 are WNHNN and SYGVQD (reference sequence). V was trimmed by 3 bases and J by 0 bases, leaving 2 bases between them. The CDR3: CASSDLNTEAFF. CDR3 in DNA: TGCGCCAGCAGTGACTTGAACACTGAAGCTTTCTTT.

V and J are TRBV27 and TRBJ2-1; TRBD1 matches 8 bases. Germline trimming cut 3 bases from V and 3 bases from J; bases unmatched to any gene: 7. CDR3 size: 16 residues. CDR1 is MNHEY, CDR2 SMNVEV, per germline (reference sequence). This CDR3 is CASSFGRGQDYNEQFF. The CDR3 DNA follows: TGTGCCAGCAGTTTTGGTCGGGGACAGGACTACAATGAGCAGTTCTTC.

Of note for this clone: This same CDR3 is encoded by further DNA sequences in the sample. The chain employs TRBV5-1 and TRBJ1-5; D gene ambiguous. The CDR3 has 14 amino acids. V gave up 0 bases and J gave up 4 bases, with 8 bases separating them. Germline assignment: CDR1 SGHRS and CDR2 YFSETQ. The CDR3 reads CASSLEGGNQPQHF. The CDR3 DNA reads TGCGCCAGCAGCTTGGAAGGCGGGAATCAGCCCCAGCATTTT.

The chain couples TRBV6-1 to TRBJ2-4, with D maybe TRBD1 (6 bases). In germline, CDR1 is MNHNS, CDR2 SASEGT. The CDR3 contains 13 residues. Trimming shortened V by 5 bases and J by 9 bases, and 14 bases separated the two germline ends. CDR3 in amino acids: CASSLQGGGIQYF. In DNA form, the CDR3 reads TGTGCCAGCAGTCTACAGGGTGGGGGCATTCAGTACTTC.

The V gene is TRBV7-6, the J gene TRBJ2-7; 7 positions match TRBD1. J was trimmed by 5 bases and V by 1 base; bases with no gene match: 2. There are 13 residues in the CDR3. Looked up from germline, CDR1 is SGHVS and CDR2 is FNYEAQ. The CDR3 DNA reads TGTGCCAGCAGCTTAGGACAGGGCCACGAGCAGTACTTC. Translating gives CASSLGQGHEQYF. The full variable domain, its missing parts supplied by reference TRBV7-6 and TRBJ2-7, is GAGVSQSPRYKVTKRGQDVALRCDPISGHVSLYWYRQALGQGPEFLTYFNYEAQQDKSGLPNDRFSAERPEGSISTLTIQRTEQRDSAMYRCASSLGQGHEQYFGPGTRLTVT.

This chain joins TRBV28 and TRBJ1-2; D is uncertain. Germline CDR1 MDHEN, CDR2 SYDVKM. The CDR3 spans 15 residues. V dropped 1 base and J dropped 8 bases, with 17 bases sitting between them. CDR3 DNA: TGTGCCAGCAGTTTATCTTCGGGTCACATATGGGGCTACACCTTC. It yields the protein CASSLSSGHIWGYTF.

This rearrangement joins TRBV5-8 to TRBJ2-7; unclear D gene. Germline CDR1 SGHTS, CDR2 YDEGEE. CDR3 size: 12 residues. With 5 bases removed from V and 4 bases from J, the gap between germline ends came to 10 bases. CDR3 sequence: CASRLTRYEQYF. The CDR3 region has the DNA TGTGCCAGCAGACTGACACGATACGAGCAGTACTTC.

This clone showed up just once. This chain joins TRBV5-4 and TRBJ1-4; D unclear. Per germline, CDR1 SGHNT and CDR2 YYREEE (reference sequence). The CDR3 runs to 14 residues. The ends were cut back, 4 bases at V and 11 bases at J, with 18 bases in the middle. The DNA of the CDR3 is TGTGCCAGCAGCCACACCCGGGAGCTAGACAAACTGTTTTTT. It codes for CASSHTRELDKLFF.

The chain carries TRBV7-7 and TRBJ2-5, with D perhaps matching TRBD2 (5 bases). Germline V gene lookup returns CDR1 SSHAT and CDR2 FNYEAQ (reference sequence). V was shortened by 2 bases and J by 1 base, with 8 bases between the two germline ends. This CDR3 comprises 14 residues. CDR3 loop: CASSLRGLQETQYF. The CDR3 DNA sequence: TGTGCCAGCAGCTTACGAGGACTCCAAGAGACCCAGTACTTC.

Written as DNA, the CDR3 is TGTGCCAGCAGTCCTCTTGGCAGCGGGAGAAGAACAGATACGCAGTATTTT. Its translation is CASSPLGSGRRTDTQYF. This chain uses TRBV28 with TRBJ2-3, with 8 positions matching TRBD2. Germline-derived CDR1 and CDR2 are MDHEN and SYDVKM. The CDR3 has 17 amino acids. Germline trimming cut 5 bases from V and 3 bases from J; bases unmatched to any gene: 13.

The V and J genes are TRBV19 and TRBJ2-1; 9 nucleotides align to TRBD2. Looked up from germline, CDR1 is LNHDA and CDR2 is SQIVND (reference sequence). The CDR3 consists of 15 residues. J gave up 5 bases and V 5 bases, and 7 bases lay outside the gene matches. The CDR3 nucleotides read TGTGCCAGTAGTTTATGGCTAGCGGGAAACAATGAGCAGTTCTTC. It translates to CASSLWLAGNNEQFF.

V and J are TRBV5-1 and TRBJ2-5, with 9 bases that match TRBD1. The CDR3 runs to 14 residues. CDR1 and CDR2 (germline): SGHRS, YFSETQ. With 3 bases clipped from V and 4 bases from J, the junction kept 4 bases outside the gene matches. This chain's CDR3 is CASSWGTGSETQYF. The CDR3 coding sequence is TGCGCCAGCAGCTGGGGGACAGGGTCAGAGACCCAGTACTTC.

The chain recombines TRBV19 with TRBJ1-1, with 8 nucleotides matching TRBD1. The CDR3 runs 17 residues. V was pared by 7 bases and J by 5 bases, with 18 bases of the junction left unmatched. CDR1 is LNHDA, CDR2 SQIVND, per germline (reference sequence). The CDR3 protein is CASKPQNPGQGGTEAFF. CDR3 nucleotide sequence: TGTGCCAGTAAACCCCAGAACCCCGGACAGGGAGGAACTGAAGCTTTCTTT.

This chain joins TRBV21-1 and TRBJ2-3; the D call of TRBD2 is as the table states it, not checked on the DNA. TRBV21-1 is a documented pseudogene. The CDR3 loop spans 16 amino acids. This CDR3 reads CASRRLAGREADTQYF. CDR3 nucleotide sequence: TGTGCCAGCAGAAGACTAGCGGGCCGTGAAGCAGATACGCAGTATTTT.

The chain uses TRBV7-6 and TRBJ2-7, with D hard to call. The CDR3 is made up of 14 amino acids. Trimming stripped 5 bases from V and 2 bases from J, with 13 bases between. In germline, CDR1 is SGHVS, CDR2 FNYEAQ. CDR3 residues: CASSLSGPTYEQYF. CDR3 nucleotides: TGTGCCAGCAGCCTCTCTGGGCCCACCTACGAGCAGTACTTC. The full variable domain, completed using reference TRBV7-6 and TRBJ2-7, is GAGVSQSPRYKVTKRGQDVALRCDPISGHVSLYWYRQALGQGPEFLTYFNYEAQQDKSGLPNDRFSAERPEGSISTLTIQRTEQRDSAMYRCASSLSGPTYEQYFGPGTRLTVT.

This clone was picked up a small number of times. The V gene is TRBV9, the J gene TRBJ1-2; D is perhaps TRBD1 (5 bases). Trimming cost V 4 bases and J 8 bases, with 12 bases left between them. The germline gives CDR1 SGDLS, CDR2 YYNGEE. The CDR3 length is 12 residues. The CDR3 DNA reads as TGTGCCAGCAGCTTAGGGGCCCAGGGCTACACCTTC. Translated: CASSLGAQGYTF. The whole variable domain, remainder taken from reference TRBV9 and TRBJ1-2, is DSGVTQTPKHLITATGQRVTLRCSPRSGDLSVYWYQQSLDQGLQFLIQYYNGEERAKGNILERFSAQQFPDLHSELNLSSLELGDSALYFCASSLGAQGYTFGSGTRLTVV.

V and J are TRBV27 and TRBJ1-1; 9 positions match TRBD1. CDR1 and CDR2 from the germline V gene are MNHEY and SMNVEV (reference sequence). The CDR3 sequence is 15 residues long. V dropped 5 bases and J dropped 4; count of bases not matched to a gene: 8. DNA of the CDR3: TGTGCCAGCAGTGGGGGGACAGGGCGTTTCACTGAAGCTTTCTTT. It translates to CASSGGTGRFTEAFF.

The chain is built from TRBV5-5 and TRBJ2-7; weak D call: TRBD1 (5 bases). Germline V lookup: CDR1 SGHKS, CDR2 YYEKEE (reference sequence). V dropped 4 bases and J dropped 5 bases, with 19 bases sitting between them. CDR3 size: 15 residues. For the CDR3, the DNA is TGTGCCAGCAGCCCCTCAGGGTCGGTGGTGGACGAGCAGTACTTC. Translation gives CASSPSGSVVDEQYF.

The chain has TRBV7-9 and TRBJ2-5, with D maybe TRBD1 (5 bases). In germline, CDR1 is SEHNR, CDR2 FQNEAQ (reference sequence). Between the trimmed V and J ends, which lost 4 bases and 4 bases, there was a span of 19 bases. The CDR3 consists of 16 residues. The CDR3 DNA follows: TGTGCCAGCAGCTCCCACCCGGACCTGGGGCCAGAGACCCAGTACTTC. The encoded protein is CASSSHPDLGPETQYF.

The rearrangement uses TRBV6-1 and TRBJ2-3; 7 bases agree with TRBD1. The CDR3 length is 15 residues. CDR1 is MNHNS and CDR2 is SASEGT in the germline V gene. V shed 6 bases and J 0 bases; nucleotides not matched to a gene: 6. The DNA for the CDR3 is TGTGCCAGCAGAGCTACGGGACAGAGCACAGATACGCAGTATTTT. It translates to CASRATGQSTDTQYF.

This clone was recorded once. The chain links TRBV6-4 to TRBJ2-2; 9 nucleotides match TRBD1. The CDR3 contains 14 residues. V dropped 5 bases and J dropped 3; count of bases not matched to a gene: 1. Germline assignment: CDR1 MRHNA and CDR2 SNTAGT. CDR3 sequence reads: CASSRQGDTGELFF. In DNA form, the CDR3 reads TGTGCCAGCAGTCGACAGGGGGACACCGGGGAGCTGTTTTTT.